This TCR beta chain was sequenced for a study of cytomegalovirus exposure and HLA in healthy donors (dated by TCRdb to the late 2010s). For the study in its entirety: According to a later analysis, the roughly 120 validation repertoires were produced on the same platform as the approximately 600 repertoires of the first cohort. In addition to the first cohort of 666 subjects, a separate validation cohort of 120 different subjects was used. The study was designed to test whether signatures of past pathogen exposure could be identified by cataloging public T cell receptors. High-throughput TCR immunosequencing, statistical association of individual TCRs with disease status, and machine learning were combined to predict cytomegalovirus infection status.

Regarding this clone: The target of this receptor is not known. Base quality data are lacking; no much larger clone is found one base away.

Library method: the immunoSEQ multiplex PCR assay. Processing in the source paper ran as follows. A statistical classification framework was built for diagnosing cytomegalovirus status from the catalog of TCR beta chain sequences. The source is immuneACCESS, and TCRdb retained only in-frame sequences with V and J called. Part of the clones is not carried over; for the studies checked, unresolved V genes explain less than half of this, and the remainder is unexplained. V and J calls and clone size are given by that table; D and trimming were obtained from the DNA. This sample is represented by approximately 150,000 clones; about 86% of them were singletons. 1.4% of the sample rests with the top ten. Study-wide findings and limitations: Across donors, most TCR sequences were observed very rarely, whereas some public TCRs were present in many individuals. A few of the identified cytomegalovirus-associated TCR beta chains were confirmed in vitro to be specific for cytomegalovirus antigens. According to the authors, the approach could potentially be generalized to other disease states and immunological phenotypes. The classifier was reported to diagnose cytomegalovirus status with high specificity and sensitivity in both the original cohort and the validation cohort. The study listed 150 to 200 TCR beta chains as associated with cytomegalovirus. A later analysis had no HLA typing for the validation cohort, so co-occurrence there was scored across all 130 or so repertoires. Subsequent analysis determined that TCRs grouped into clusters in the first cohort also showed a tendency toward co-occurrence across the 90 to 150 validation repertoires, and 85% to 95% of cluster scores exceeded 0.

Via the germline V gene, CDR1 is KGHSH and CDR2 LQKENI. The V end gives up 2 bases and the J end 5 bases, leaving 11 bases in the junction not matched to a gene. The CDR3, cysteine through phenylalanine, is 16 amino acids long. Of the read, only the CDR3 DNA is kept; its 48 bases are in frame from base 1. The donors were included in the validation cohort of roughly 130 subjects, a group kept apart from the roughly 670-subject first cohort. This sequence originates from a woman in her 30s in good health and CMV-seronegative. The sample comprised PBMCs. The chain uses TRBV18 and TRBJ2-7; TRBD1 matches 8 bases in the middle. The CDR3 sequence is CASSPFQQGAENEQYF. The sequence in DNA is TGTGCCAGCTCACCATTCCAGCAGGGGGCGGAAAACGAGCAGTACTTC. The variable domain in full, with residues beyond the CDR3 obtained from the reference TRBV18 and TRBJ2-7 genes, is NAGVMQNPRHLVRRRGQEARLRCSPMKGHSHVYWYRQLPEEGLKFMVYLQKENIIDESGMPKERFSAEFPKEGPSILRIQQVVRGDSAAYFCASSPFQQGAENEQYFGPGTRLTVT.